The clone carrying this TCR beta chain was counted at least ten times. The sample is drawn from a study of T cells in Graves' hyperthyroidism and ophthalmopathy. The investigators amplified TCR beta CDR3 regions from RNA transcripts. Using the HTBI primer set, a first-round RT-PCR was run on the TCR CDR3. TCRdb independently ran MiXCR on the multiplex PCR reads; one entry per CDR3 protein. The table shows approximately 720,000 distinct CDR3 sequences, with over 15% occurring only once. The specimen sequenced was blood. The clonotype was recovered from a woman aged 45-59 years with Graves' hyperthyroidism that later progressed to Graves' ophthalmopathy.

CDR3 sequence: CASSAGLAGSRKQYF. Written as DNA, the CDR3 is TGTGCCAGCAGCGCAGGACTAGCGGGGTCCCGAAAGCAGTATTTT. The V call is TRBV13, the J call TRBJ2-3; 12 positions match TRBD2. The CDR3 has 15 residues. The V gene's germline CDR1 is PRHDT and CDR2 FYEKMQ (reference sequence). The trim removed 5 bases at V and 11 bases at J, leaving 11 bases unmatched.